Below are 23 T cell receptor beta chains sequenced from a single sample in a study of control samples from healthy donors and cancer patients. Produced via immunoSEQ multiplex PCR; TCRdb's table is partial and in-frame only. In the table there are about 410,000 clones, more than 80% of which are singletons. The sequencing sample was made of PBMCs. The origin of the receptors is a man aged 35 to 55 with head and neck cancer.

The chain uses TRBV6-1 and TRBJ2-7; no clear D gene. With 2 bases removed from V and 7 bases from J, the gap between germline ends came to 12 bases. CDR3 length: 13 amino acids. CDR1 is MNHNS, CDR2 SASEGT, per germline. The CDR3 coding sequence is TGTGCCAGCAGTGAACAGGCCGGGCGGGAGCAGTACTTC. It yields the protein CASSEQAGREQYF.

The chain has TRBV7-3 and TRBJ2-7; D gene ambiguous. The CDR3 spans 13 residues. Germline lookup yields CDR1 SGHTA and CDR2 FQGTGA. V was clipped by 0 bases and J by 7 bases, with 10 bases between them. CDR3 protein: CASSLTPLGEQYF. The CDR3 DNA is TGTGCCAGCAGCTTAACTCCCCTAGGTGAGCAGTACTTC.

In DNA, the CDR3 is TGTGCCAGCAGCCTGGACTCTAGCTCCTACAATGAGCAGTTCTTC. Protein product: CASSLDSSSYNEQFF. V gene TRBV11-2 combines with J gene TRBJ2-1; possible D gene TRBD2, 5 bases. CDR1 is SGHAT, CDR2 FQNNGV, per germline. The CDR3 has 15 residues. Trimming stripped 5 bases from V and 0 bases from J, with 11 bases between.

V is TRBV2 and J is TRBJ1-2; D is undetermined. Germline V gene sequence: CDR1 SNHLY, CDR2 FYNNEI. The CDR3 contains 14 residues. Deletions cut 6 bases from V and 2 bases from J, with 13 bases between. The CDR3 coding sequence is TGTGCCAGCAGGCACAGAGTAACCAACTATGGCTACACCTTC. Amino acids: CASRHRVTNYGYTF.

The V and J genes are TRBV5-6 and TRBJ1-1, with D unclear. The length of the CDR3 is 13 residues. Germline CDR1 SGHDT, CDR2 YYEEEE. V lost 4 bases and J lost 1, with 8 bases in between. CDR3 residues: CASSVVGNTEAFF. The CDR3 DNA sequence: TGTGCCAGCAGCGTGGTGGGGAACACTGAAGCTTTCTTT. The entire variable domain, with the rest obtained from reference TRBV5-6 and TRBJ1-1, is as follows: DAGVTQSPTHLIKTRGQQVTLRCSPKSGHDTVSWYQQALGQGPQFIFQYYEEEERQRGNFPDRFSGHQFPNYSSELNVNALLLGDSALYLCASSVVGNTEAFFGQGTRLTVV.

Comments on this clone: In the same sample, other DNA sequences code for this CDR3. The CDR3 spells CASSLAPGANVLTF. The DNA of the CDR3 is TGTGCCAGCTCCCTCGCCCCTGGGGCCAACGTCCTGACTTTC. The chain employs TRBV7-2 and TRBJ2-6, with D unresolved. Trimming took 8 bases from V and 2 from J, leaving 10 bases between them. Germline lookup yields CDR1 SGHTA and CDR2 FQGNSA. This CDR3 comprises 14 residues.

The CDR3 sequence is CASSLVQGEGTGELFF. CDR3 sequence (DNA): TGCGCCAGCAGCTTGGTACAGGGAGAGGGGACCGGGGAGCTGTTTTTT. The genes are TRBV5-1 and TRBJ2-2, with D possibly TRBD1 on 6 matching bases. The CDR3 covers 16 residues. V gave up 0 bases and J gave up 5 bases, with 14 bases separating them. CDR1 is SGHRS, CDR2 YFSETQ, per germline.

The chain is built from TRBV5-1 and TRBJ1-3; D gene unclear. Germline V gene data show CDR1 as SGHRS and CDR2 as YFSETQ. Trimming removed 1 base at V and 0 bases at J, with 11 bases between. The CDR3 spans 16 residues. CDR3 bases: TGCGCCAGCAGCTTGCGCGGAGTCGGCTCTGGAAACACCATATATTTT. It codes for CASSLRGVGSGNTIYF.

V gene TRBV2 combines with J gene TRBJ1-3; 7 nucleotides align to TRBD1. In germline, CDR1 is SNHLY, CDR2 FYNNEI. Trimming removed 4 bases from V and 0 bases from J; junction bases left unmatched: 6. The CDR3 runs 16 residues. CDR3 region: CASSVKGDSSGNTIYF. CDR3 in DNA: TGTGCCAGCAGTGTAAAAGGGGACAGCTCTGGAAACACCATATATTTT.

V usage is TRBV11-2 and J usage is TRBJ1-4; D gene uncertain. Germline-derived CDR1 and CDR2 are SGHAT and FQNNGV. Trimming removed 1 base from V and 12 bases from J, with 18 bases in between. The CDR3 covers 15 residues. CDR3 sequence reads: CASSLVVFPIGELFF. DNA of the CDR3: TGTGCCAGCAGCTTAGTTGTGTTTCCAATCGGTGAACTGTTTTTT.

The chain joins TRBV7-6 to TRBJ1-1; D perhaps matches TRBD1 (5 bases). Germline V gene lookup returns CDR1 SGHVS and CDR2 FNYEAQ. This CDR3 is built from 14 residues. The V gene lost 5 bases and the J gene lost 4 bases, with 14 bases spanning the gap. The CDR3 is CASSPPQGGTEAFF. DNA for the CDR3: TGTGCCAGCAGCCCCCCCCAGGGTGGCACTGAAGCTTTCTTT.

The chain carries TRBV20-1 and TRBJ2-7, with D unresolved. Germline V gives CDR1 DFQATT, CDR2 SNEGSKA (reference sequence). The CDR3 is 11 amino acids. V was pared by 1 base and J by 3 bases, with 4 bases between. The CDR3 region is CSARAGYEQYF. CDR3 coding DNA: TGCAGTGCTAGAGCAGGCTACGAGCAGTACTTC.

CDR3 protein: CASSQSQSGEETQYF. For the CDR3, the DNA is TGCGCCAGCAGTCAATCTCAGAGCGGAGAAGAGACCCAGTACTTC. The chain has TRBV23-1 and TRBJ2-5; D perhaps matches TRBD2 (5 bases). TRBV23-1 is noted as an ORF with a role that remains uncertain. Trimming removed 0 bases at V and 3 bases at J, with 11 bases between. CDR3 size: 15 residues.

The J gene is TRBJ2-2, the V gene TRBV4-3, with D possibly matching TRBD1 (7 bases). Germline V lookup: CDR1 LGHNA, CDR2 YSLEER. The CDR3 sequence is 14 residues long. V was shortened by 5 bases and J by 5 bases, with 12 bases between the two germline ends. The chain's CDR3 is CASSDQGGTGELFF. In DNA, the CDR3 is TGCGCCAGCAGCGATCAGGGGGGAACCGGGGAGCTGTTTTTT.

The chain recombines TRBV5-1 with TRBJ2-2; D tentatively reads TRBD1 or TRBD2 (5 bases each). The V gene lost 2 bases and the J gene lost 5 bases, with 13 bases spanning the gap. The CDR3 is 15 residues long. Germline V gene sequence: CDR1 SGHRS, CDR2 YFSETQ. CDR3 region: CASSFGTAMTGELFF. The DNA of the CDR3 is TGCGCCAGCAGCTTCGGGACGGCAATGACCGGGGAGCTGTTTTTT. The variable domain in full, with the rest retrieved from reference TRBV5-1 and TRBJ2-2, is KAGVTQTPRYLIKTRGQQVTLSCSPISGHRSVSWYQQTPGQGLQFLFEYFSETQRNKGNFPGRFSGRQFSNSRSEMNVSTLELGDSALYLCASSFGTAMTGELFFGEGSRLTVL.

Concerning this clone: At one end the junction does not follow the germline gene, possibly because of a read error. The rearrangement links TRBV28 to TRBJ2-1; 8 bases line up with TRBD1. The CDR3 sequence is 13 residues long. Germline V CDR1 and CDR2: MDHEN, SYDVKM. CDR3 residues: CASSLTLDRAEVF. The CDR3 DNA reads TGTGCCAGCAGTCTAACCCTGGACAGGGCTGAGGTCTTC.

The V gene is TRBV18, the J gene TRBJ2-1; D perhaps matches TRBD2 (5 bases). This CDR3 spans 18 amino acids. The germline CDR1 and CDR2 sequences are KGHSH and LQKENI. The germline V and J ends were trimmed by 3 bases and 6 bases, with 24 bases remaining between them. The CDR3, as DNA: TGTGCCAGCTCACCTTGGGCCCCAAGCCTAGCTGAAAGCAATGAGCAGTTCTTC. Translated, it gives CASSPWAPSLAESNEQFF.

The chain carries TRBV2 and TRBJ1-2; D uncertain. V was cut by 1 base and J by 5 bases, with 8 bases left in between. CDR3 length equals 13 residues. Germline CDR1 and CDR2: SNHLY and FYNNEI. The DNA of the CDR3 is TGTGCCAGCAGTGAAGACAGTATTTATGGCTACACCTTC. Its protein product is CASSEDSIYGYTF. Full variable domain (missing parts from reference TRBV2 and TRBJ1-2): EPEVTQTPSHQVTQMGQEVILRCVPISNHLYFYWYRQILGQKVEFLVSFYNNEISEKSEIFDDQFSVERPDGSNFTLKIRSTKLEDSAMYFCASSEDSIYGYTFGSGTRLTVV.

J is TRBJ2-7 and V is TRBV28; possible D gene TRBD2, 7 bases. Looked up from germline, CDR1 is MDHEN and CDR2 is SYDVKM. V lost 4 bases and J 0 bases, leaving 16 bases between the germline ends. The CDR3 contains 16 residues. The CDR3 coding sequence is TGTGCCAGCAGTTCCCCCGGGGGGCTAAGCTCCTACGAGCAGTACTTC. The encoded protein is CASSSPGGLSSYEQYF.

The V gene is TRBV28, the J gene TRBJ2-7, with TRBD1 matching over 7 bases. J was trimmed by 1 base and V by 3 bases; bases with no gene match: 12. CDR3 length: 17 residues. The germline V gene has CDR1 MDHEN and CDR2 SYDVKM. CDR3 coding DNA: TGTGCCAGCAGTTTTCGGGTCTATGGGGGACAGTCCTACGAGCAGTACTTC. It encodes CASSFRVYGGQSYEQYF.

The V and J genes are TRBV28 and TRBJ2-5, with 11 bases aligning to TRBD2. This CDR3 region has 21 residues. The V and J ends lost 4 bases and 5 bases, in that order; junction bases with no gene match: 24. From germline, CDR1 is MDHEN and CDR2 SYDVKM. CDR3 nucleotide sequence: TGTGCCAGCAGTTCTCAGGGTCTAGCGGGGGGTATTGGGTTTGTACAGGAGACCCAGTACTTC. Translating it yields CASSSQGLAGGIGFVQETQYF.

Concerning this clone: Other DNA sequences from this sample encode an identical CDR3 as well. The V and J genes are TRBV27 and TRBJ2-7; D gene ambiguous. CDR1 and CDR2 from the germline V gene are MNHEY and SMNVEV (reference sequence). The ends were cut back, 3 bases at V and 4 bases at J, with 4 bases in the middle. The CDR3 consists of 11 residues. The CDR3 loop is CASSFGYEQYF. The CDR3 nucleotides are TGTGCCAGCAGTTTTGGATACGAGCAGTACTTC.

CDR3 in amino acids: CASSLVAVNEQFF. DNA for the CDR3: TGCGCCAGCAGCTTGGTGGCAGTAAATGAGCAGTTCTTC. This chain uses TRBV5-1 with TRBJ2-1, with unresolved D. The CDR3 length is 13 residues. Germline-derived CDR1 and CDR2 are SGHRS and YFSETQ. V was clipped by 0 bases and J by 7 bases, with 8 bases between them.